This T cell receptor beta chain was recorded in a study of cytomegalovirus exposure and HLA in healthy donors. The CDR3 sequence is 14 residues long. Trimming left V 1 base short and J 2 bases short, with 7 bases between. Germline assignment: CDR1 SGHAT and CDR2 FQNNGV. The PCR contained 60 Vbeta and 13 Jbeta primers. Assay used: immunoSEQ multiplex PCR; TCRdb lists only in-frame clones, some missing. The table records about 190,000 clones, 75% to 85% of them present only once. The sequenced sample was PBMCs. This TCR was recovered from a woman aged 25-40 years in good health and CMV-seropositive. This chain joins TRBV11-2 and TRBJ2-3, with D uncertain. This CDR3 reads CASSLALPTDTQYF. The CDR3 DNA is TGTGCCAGCAGCTTAGCACTTCCCACAGATACGCAGTATTTT.